A selection of T cell receptor beta chains follows, all from one sample in a study of early T cells in non-severe SARS-CoV-2 infection. TCRdb analysed the 5' RACE reads with MiXCR anew, one entry per CDR3 protein. The data show about 92,000 distinct CDR3 sequences, approximately 15% seen once. Sequencing was done on a sample of whole blood. These receptors all come from an adult who was a healthcare worker with PCR-confirmed SARS-CoV-2 infection or an uninfected control (not recorded which). CDR3s include the opening cysteine and the closing phenylalanine or tryptophan. D genes are given only for firm matches. A row's size may be missing; if present it is once, few, many or a size class.

>TRBV9|-|TRBJ2-1|-
CASSVTGSYNEQFF
TGTGCCAGCAGCGTAACAGGCTCCTACAATGAGCAGTTCTTC
>TRBV20-1|many|TRBJ2-3|TRBD2
CSARDRSGSMEDTQYF
TGCAGTGCTAGAGACCGTAGCGGGAGTATGGAGGATACGCAGTATTTT
>TRBV7-7|many|TRBJ2-2|-
CASSLVRDTGELFF
TGTGCCAGCAGCTTAGTCAGGGACACCGGGGAGCTGTTTTTT
>TRBV5-4|few|TRBJ2-5|TRBD1
CASSGRGPQETQYF
TGTGCCAGCAGCGGCAGGGGGCCACAAGAGACCCAGTACTTC
>TRBV7-8|many|TRBJ2-4|-
CASSSPWAKNIQYF
TGTGCCAGCAGCTCTCCCTGGGCCAAAAACATTCAGTACTTC
>TRBV27|few|TRBJ1-2|TRBD1
CASSRTGGAYGYTF
TGTGCCAGCAGTCGGACAGGGGGCGCGTATGGCTACACCTTC
>TRBV27|many|TRBJ1-5|-
CASSLIGGRGSGQPQHF
TGTGCCAGCAGTTTAATCGGGGGGCGTGGGTCTGGGCAGCCCCAGCATTTT
>TRBV20-1|-|TRBJ1-5|TRBD1
CSARSTDRAGIQPQHF
TGCAGTGCTAGATCCACGGACAGGGCGGGTATTCAGCCCCAGCATTTT
>TRBV5-1|-|TRBJ2-7|-
CASSLGSGSEQYF
TGCGCCAGCAGCTTGGGGTCGGGGTCCGAGCAGTACTTC
>TRBV4-2|-|TRBJ2-3|TRBD2
CASSQGSLAGITDTQYF
TGTGCCAGCAGCCAAGGAAGCCTAGCGGGAATCACAGATACGCAGTATTTT
>TRBV12-3/TRBV12-4|few|TRBJ1-3|TRBD1
CASSPTDRATDTIYF
TGTGCCAGCAGTCCTACGGACAGGGCTACTGACACCATATATTTT
>TRBV18|-|TRBJ1-2|-
CASSPEESPNYGYTF
TGTGCCAGCTCACCTGAGGAGAGCCCTAACTATGGCTACACCTTC
>TRBV11-2|many|TRBJ2-2|-
CASLEVGTGELFF
TGTGCCAGCTTAGAGGTCGGCACCGGGGAGCTGTTTTTT
>TRBV6-5|-|TRBJ1-2|TRBD1
CASSYQGQGGGYTF
TGTGCCAGCAGTTACCAGGGACAGGGTGGCGGCTACACCTTC
>TRBV13|few|TRBJ2-1|-
CASSLVEYNEQFF
TGTGCCAGCAGCTTAGTAGAGTACAATGAGCAGTTCTTC
>TRBV6-5|-|TRBJ1-5|-
CASSYTGQGQPQHF
TGTGCCAGCAGTTATACGGGGCAAGGTCAGCCCCAGCATTTT
>TRBV6-5|-|TRBJ2-1|-
CATLVALEQFF
TGTGCCACCCTTGTCGCGCTTGAGCAGTTCTTC
>TRBV19|-|TRBJ2-3|-
CASSLATHVSTDTQYF
TGTGCCAGTAGTCTTGCTACCCATGTTAGCACAGATACGCAGTATTTT
>TRBV29-1|many|TRBJ1-6|TRBD1
CSVSETGPNSPLHF
TGCAGCGTTTCCGAGACAGGGCCTAATTCACCCCTCCACTTT
>TRBV27|many|TRBJ2-2|TRBD2
CASSFSAGENTGELFF
TGTGCCAGCAGTTTCTCAGCGGGAGAGAACACCGGGGAGCTGTTTTTT
>TRBV5-1|-|TRBJ1-1|-
CASSLERRGTEAFF
TGCGCCAGCAGCTTGGAAAGGAGGGGGACTGAAGCTTTCTTT
>TRBV6-1|-|TRBJ2-3|-
CASSERAPDTQYF
TGTGCCAGCAGTGAAAGGGCACCAGATACGCAGTATTTT
>TRBV28|many|TRBJ2-7|-
CASSLRTVSEQYF
TGTGCCAGCAGTTTACGGACTGTCTCCGAGCAGTACTTC
>TRBV12-3/TRBV12-4|few|TRBJ2-3|-
CASRPSFTDTQYF
TGTGCCAGCAGGCCTAGTTTTACAGATACGCAGTATTTT
>TRBV19|many|TRBJ2-1|-
CASTRDRFRNEQFF
TGTGCCAGTACAAGGGACCGATTTAGGAATGAGCAGTTCTTC
>TRBV7-6|-|TRBJ1-1|-
CASSLEVSNTEAFF
TGTGCCAGCAGCTTAGAGGTGTCAAACACTGAAGCTTTCTTT
>TRBV30|many|TRBJ2-7|TRBD2
CAWRRTSAVYEQYF
TGTGCCTGGAGGAGGACTAGCGCCGTCTACGAGCAGTACTTC
>TRBV20-1|-|TRBJ2-7|TRBD1
CSARDMTGGGQSSYEQYF
TGCAGTGCTAGAGATATGACAGGGGGCGGGCAGAGCAGTTACGAGCAGTACTTC
>TRBV29-1|-|TRBJ2-1|TRBD2
CSVLRAGGYNEQFF
TGCAGCGTCCTACGGGCGGGAGGCTACAATGAGCAGTTCTTC
>TRBV20-1|few|TRBJ1-2|TRBD1
CSARGDRNDDYGYTF
TGCAGTGCTAGAGGGGACAGGAATGACGACTATGGCTACACCTTC
>TRBV28|few|TRBJ2-5|TRBD2
CASSLVWSSGRPSRETQYF
TGTGCCAGCAGTTTAGTGTGGTCTAGCGGGAGGCCATCTCGAGAGACCCAGTACTTC
>TRBV5-1|few|TRBJ2-3|-
CASSLSVGSDTQYF
TGCGCCAGCAGCTTGAGTGTCGGGTCCGATACGCAGTATTTT